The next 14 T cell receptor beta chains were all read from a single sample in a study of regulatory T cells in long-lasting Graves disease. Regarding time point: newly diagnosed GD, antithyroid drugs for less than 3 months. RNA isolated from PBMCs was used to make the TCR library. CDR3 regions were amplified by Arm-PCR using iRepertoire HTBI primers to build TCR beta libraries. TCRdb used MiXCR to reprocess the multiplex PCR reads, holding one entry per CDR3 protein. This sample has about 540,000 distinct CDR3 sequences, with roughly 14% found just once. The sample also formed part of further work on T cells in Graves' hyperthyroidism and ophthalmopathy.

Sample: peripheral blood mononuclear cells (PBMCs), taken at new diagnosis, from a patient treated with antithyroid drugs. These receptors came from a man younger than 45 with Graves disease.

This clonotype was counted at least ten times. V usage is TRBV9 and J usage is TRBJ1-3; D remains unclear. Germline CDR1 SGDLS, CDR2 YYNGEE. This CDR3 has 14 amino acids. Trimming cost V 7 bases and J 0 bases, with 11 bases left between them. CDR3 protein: CASAGANSGNTIYF. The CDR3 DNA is TGTGCCAGCGCCGGAGCAAACTCTGGAAACACCATATATTTT.

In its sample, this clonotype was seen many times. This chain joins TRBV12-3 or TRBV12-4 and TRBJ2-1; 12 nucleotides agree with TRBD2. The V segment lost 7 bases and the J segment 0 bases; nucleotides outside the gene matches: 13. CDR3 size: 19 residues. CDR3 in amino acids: CASIKKGLAGRSSYNEQFF. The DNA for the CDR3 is TGTGCCAGCATTAAAAAGGGACTAGCGGGTCGTAGCTCCTACAATGAGCAGTTCTTC.

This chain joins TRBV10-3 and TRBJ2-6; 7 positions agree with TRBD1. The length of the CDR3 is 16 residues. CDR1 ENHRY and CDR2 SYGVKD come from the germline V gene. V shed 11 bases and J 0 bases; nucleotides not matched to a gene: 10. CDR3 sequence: CAASGTAVSGANVLTF. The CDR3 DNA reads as TGTGCCGCATCCGGGACAGCGGTCTCTGGGGCCAACGTCCTGACTTTC.

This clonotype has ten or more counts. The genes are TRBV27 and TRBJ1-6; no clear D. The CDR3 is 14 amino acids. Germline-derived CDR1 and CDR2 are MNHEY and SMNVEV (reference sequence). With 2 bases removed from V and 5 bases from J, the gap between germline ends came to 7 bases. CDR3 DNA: TGTGCCAGCAGTTTACATACCCATAATTCACCCCTCCACTTT. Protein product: CASSLHTHNSPLHF.

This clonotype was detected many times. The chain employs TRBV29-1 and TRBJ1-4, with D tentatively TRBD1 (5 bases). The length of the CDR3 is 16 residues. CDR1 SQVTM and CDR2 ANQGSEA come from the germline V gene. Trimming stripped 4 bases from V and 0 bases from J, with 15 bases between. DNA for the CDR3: TGCAGCGTTGCCTCCGGGACTTATGCAACTAATGAAAAACTGTTTTTT. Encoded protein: CSVASGTYATNEKLFF.

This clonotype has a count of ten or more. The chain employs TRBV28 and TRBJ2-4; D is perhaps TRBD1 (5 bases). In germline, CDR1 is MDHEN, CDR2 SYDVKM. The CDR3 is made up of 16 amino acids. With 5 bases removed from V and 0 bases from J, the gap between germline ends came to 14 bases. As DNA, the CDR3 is TGTGCCAGCAGTCCGACGGACACTCAAGCCAAAAACATTCAGTACTTC. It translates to CASSPTDTQAKNIQYF. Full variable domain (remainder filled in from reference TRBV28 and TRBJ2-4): DVKVTQSSRYLVKRTGEKVFLECVQDMDHENMFWYRQDPGLGLRLIYFSYDVKMKEKGDIPEGYSVSREKKERFSLILESASTNQTSMYLCASSPTDTQAKNIQYFGAGTRLSVL.

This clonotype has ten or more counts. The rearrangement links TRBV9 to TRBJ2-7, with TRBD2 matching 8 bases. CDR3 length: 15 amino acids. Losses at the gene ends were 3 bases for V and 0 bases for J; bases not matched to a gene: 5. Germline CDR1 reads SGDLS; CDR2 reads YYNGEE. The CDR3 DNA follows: TGTGCCAGCAGCGGTAGCGGGGCCCCCTCCTACGAGCAGTACTTC. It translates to CASSGSGAPSYEQYF.

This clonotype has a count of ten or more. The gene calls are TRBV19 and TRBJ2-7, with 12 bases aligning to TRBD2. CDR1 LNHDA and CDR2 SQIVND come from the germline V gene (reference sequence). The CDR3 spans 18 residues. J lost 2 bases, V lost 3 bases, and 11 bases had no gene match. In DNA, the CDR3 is TGTGCCAGTAGTATTGGTCTACCGACTAGCGGGAGCCCCTACGAGCAGTACTTC. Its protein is CASSIGLPTSGSPYEQYF. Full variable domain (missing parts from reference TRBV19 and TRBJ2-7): DGGITQSPKYLFRKEGQNVTLSCEQNLNHDAMYWYRQDPGQGLRLIYYSQIVNDFQKGDIAEGYSVSREKKESFPLTVTSAQKNPTAFYLCASSIGLPTSGSPYEQYFGPGTRLTVT.

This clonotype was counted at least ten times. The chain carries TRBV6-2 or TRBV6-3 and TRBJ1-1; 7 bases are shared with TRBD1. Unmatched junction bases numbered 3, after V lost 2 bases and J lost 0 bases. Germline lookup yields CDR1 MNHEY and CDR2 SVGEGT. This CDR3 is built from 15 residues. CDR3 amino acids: CASSYRGPMNTEAFF. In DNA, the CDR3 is TGTGCCAGCAGTTACAGGGGGCCCATGAACACTGAAGCTTTCTTT.

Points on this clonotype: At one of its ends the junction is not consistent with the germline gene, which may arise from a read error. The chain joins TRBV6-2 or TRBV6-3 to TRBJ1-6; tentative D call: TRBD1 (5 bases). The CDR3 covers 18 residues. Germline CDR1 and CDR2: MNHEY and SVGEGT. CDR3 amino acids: CASSESGNLGSYNSPLHF. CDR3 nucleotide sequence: TGCGCCAGCAGTGAATCAGGGAATTTAGGCTCCTATAATTCACCCCTCCACTTT.

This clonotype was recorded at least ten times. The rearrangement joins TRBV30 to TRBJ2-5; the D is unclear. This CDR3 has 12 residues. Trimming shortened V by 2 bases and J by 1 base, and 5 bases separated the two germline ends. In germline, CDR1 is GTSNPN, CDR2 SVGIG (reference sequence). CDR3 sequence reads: CAWSITQETQYF. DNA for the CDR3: TGTGCCTGGAGTATCACCCAAGAGACCCAGTACTTC.

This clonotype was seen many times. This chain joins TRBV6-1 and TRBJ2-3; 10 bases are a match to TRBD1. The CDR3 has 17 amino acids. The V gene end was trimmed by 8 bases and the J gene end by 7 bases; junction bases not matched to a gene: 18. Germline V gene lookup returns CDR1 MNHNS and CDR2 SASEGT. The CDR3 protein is CASHTRRKDRGLNTQYF. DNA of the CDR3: TGTGCCAGCCATACCCGGAGAAAGGACAGGGGGTTGAATACGCAGTATTTT.

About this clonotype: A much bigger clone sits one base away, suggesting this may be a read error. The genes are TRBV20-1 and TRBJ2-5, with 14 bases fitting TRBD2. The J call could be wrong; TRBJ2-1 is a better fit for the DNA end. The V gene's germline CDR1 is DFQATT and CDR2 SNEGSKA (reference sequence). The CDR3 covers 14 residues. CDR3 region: CSAPGTSGSLEQFF. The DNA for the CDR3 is TGCAGTGCGCCCGGGACTAGCGGGAGCCTTGAGCAGTTCTTC.

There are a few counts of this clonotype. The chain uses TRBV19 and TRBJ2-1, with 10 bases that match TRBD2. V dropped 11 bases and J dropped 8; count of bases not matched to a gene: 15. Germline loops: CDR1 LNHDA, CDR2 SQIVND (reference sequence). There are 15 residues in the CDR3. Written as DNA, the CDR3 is TGTGCCGTCCTCCCCTCTAGCGGGAGTTACGATGAGCAGTTCTTC. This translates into CAVLPSSGSYDEQFF. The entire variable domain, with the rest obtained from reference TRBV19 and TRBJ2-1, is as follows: DGGITQSPKYLFRKEGQNVTLSCEQNLNHDAMYWYRQDPGQGLRLIYYSQIVNDFQKGDIAEGYSVSREKKESFPLTVTSAQKNPTAFYLCAVLPSSGSYDEQFFGPGTRLTVL.